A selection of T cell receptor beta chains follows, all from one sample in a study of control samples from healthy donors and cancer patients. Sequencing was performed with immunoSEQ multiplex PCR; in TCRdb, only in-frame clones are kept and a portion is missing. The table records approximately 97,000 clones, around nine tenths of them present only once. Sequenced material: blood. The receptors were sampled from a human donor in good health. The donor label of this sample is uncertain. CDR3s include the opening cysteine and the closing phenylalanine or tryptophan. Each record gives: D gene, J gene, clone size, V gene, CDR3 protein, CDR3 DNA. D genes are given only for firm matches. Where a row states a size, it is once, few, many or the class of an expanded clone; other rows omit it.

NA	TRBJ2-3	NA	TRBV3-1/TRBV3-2	CASSQDGAPDTQYF	TGTGCCAGCAGCCAAGATGGGGCCCCTGATACGCAGTATTTT
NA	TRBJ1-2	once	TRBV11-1	CASSLESRGGGYTF	TGTGCCAGCAGCTTAGAAAGTAGGGGCGGCGGCTACACCTTC
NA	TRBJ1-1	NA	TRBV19	CASSFLNTEAFF	TGTGCCAGTAGCTTTTTGAACACTGAAGCTTTCTTT
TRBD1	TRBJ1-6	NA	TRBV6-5	CASSSSGQGNSPLHF	TGTGCCAGCAGTTCCTCAGGACAGGGGAATTCACCCCTCCACTTT
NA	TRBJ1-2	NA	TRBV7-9	CASSLLREDGYTF	TGTGCCAGCAGCTTATTACGGGAGGATGGCTACACCTTC
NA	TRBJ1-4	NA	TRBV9	CASSVSAYEKLFF	TGTGCCAGCAGCGTATCGGCATATGAAAAACTGTTTTTT
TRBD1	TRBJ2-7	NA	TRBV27	CASSPDRVKREQYF	TGTGCCAGCAGTCCGGACAGGGTGAAACGCGAGCAGTACTTC
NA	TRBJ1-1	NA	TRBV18	CASSPPSRGRTEAFF	TGTGCCAGCTCACCACCGTCCCGAGGGCGCACTGAAGCTTTCTTT
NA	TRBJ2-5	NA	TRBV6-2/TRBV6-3	CASSGGAVRQYF	TGTGCCAGCAGTGGCGGGGCGGTGAGACAGTACTTC
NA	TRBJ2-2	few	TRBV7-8	CASSSDTGELFF	TGTGCCAGCAGCAGTGACACCGGGGAGCTGTTTTTT
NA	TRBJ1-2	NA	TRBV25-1	CASSEPHWDYGYTF	TGTGCCAGCAGTGAGCCTCACTGGGACTATGGCTACACCTTC
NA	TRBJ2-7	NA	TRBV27	CASSPGATVPYEQYF	TGTGCCAGCAGTCCGGGGGCAACAGTGCCCTACGAGCAGTACTTC
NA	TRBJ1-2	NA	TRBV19	CASSNGRRGFGGYTF	TGTGCCAGTAGTAATGGACGGAGGGGTTTTGGCGGCTACACCTTC
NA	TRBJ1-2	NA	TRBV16	CASSQQSGQGSPGYTF	TGTGCCAGCAGCCAACAAAGTGGGCAGGGGTCTCCCGGCTACACCTTC
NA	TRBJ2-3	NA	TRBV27	CASSLEFSTDTQYF	TGTGCCAGCAGTTTAGAATTCAGCACAGATACGCAGTATTTT
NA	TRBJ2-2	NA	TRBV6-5	CASSYSGGAHTGELFF	TGTGCCAGCAGTTACTCAGGGGGGGCTCACACCGGGGAGCTGTTTTTT
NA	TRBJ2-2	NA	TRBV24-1	CATSDSTYGELFF	TGTGCCACCAGTGACTCGACCTACGGGGAGCTGTTTTTT
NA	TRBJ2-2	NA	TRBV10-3	CAISESLPGISNRVMRTGELFF	TGTGCCATCAGTGAGTCGCTCCCCGGTATTTCGAACAGGGTGATGAGGACCGGGGAGCTGTTTTTT
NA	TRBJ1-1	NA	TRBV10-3	CAINQGLMNTEAFF	TGTGCCATCAATCAGGGACTCATGAACACTGAAGCTTTCTTT
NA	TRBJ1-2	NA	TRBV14	CASRGWGAFTGYTF	TGTGCCAGCAGGGGTTGGGGGGCGTTTACTGGCTACACCTTC
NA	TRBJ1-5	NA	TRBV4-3	CASSQDVSGRYQPQHF	TGCGCCAGCAGCCAAGATGTATCGGGGCGGTATCAGCCCCAGCATTTT
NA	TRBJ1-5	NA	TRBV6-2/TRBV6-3	CASSPLLTAPSNQPQHF	TGTGCCAGCAGCCCTTTACTTACGGCGCCGAGCAATCAGCCCCAGCATTTT
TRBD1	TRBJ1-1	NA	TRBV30	CAWNPTGGEAFF	TGTGCCTGGAATCCTACAGGGGGCGAGGCTTTCTTT
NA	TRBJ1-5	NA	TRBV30	CAWSKGTYQPQHF	TGTGCCTGGAGTAAAGGAACATATCAGCCCCAGCATTTT
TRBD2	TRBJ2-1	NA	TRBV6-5	CASSYSMTSGNNEQFF	TGTGCCAGCAGTTATAGTATGACTAGCGGGAACAATGAGCAGTTCTTC
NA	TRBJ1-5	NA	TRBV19	CASSIEGRNQPQHF	TGTGCCAGTAGTATCGAGGGACGGAATCAGCCCCAGCATTTT
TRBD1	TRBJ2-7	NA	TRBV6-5	CASSRGQPDLKGQYF	TGTGCCAGCAGTCGGGGACAGCCAGACCTTAAAGGGCAGTACTTC
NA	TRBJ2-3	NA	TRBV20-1	CSASPRSGVADTQYF	TGCAGTGCTAGTCCGAGATCAGGGGTTGCAGATACGCAGTATTTT
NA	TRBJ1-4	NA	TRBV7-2	CASLRDRGEKLFF	TGTGCCAGCTTGAGGGACCGCGGGGAAAAACTGTTTTTT
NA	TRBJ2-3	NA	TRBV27	CASNPIAVADTQYF	TGTGCCAGCAATCCCATTGCTGTGGCAGATACGCAGTATTTT
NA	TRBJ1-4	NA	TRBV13	CASSSPRGEKLFF	TGTGCCAGCAGCTCTCCCCGGGGGGAAAAACTGTTTTTT
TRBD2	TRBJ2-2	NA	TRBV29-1	CSEISGGGAGELFF	TGCAGCGAGATTAGCGGGGGGGGTGCCGGGGAGCTGTTTTTT
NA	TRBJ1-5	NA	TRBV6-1	CASSGREGSFNQPQHF	TGTGCCAGCAGTGGTAGGGAGGGGAGTTTTAATCAGCCCCAGCATTTT
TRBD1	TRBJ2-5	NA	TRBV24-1	CATSDPGQGISRVETQYF	TGTGCCACCAGTGATCCGGGACAGGGTATCAGTCGTGTGGAGACCCAGTACTTC
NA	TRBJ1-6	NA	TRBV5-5	CASSPKSPLHF	TGTGCCAGCAGTCCTAAGTCACCCCTCCACTTT
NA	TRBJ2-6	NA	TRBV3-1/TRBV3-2	CASSLNSGSGANVLTF	TGTGCCAGCAGCCTTAATTCGGGGTCTGGGGCCAACGTCCTGACTTTC
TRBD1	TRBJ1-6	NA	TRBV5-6	CASSPGQGEIRPLHF	TGTGCCAGCAGCCCCGGACAGGGGGAGATAAGGCCCCTCCACTTT
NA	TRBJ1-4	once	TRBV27	CASRDSGVKLFF	TGTGCCAGCAGGGATTCGGGAGTTAAACTGTTTTTT
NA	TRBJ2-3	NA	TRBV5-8	CASIPLGLKDTDTQYF	TGTGCCAGCATCCCCTTAGGGCTAAAAGACACAGATACGCAGTATTTT
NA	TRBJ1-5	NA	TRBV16	CASSQHVTGTNGEYSNQPQHF	TGTGCCAGCAGTCAACACGTTACCGGGACAAACGGAGAATATAGCAATCAGCCCCAGCATTTT
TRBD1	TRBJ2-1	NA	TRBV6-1	CASRTTGLDEQFF	TGTGCCAGCAGGACGACAGGGTTGGATGAGCAGTTCTTC
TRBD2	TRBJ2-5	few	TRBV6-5	CASKLLAGGWETQYF	TGTGCCAGCAAGTTGCTAGCGGGGGGCTGGGAGACCCAGTACTTC
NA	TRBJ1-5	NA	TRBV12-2	CASRLALPGAGGTLAQYSNQPQHF	TGTGCAAGTCGCTTAGCTCTCCCAGGGGCAGGGGGGACACTAGCTCAATATAGCAATCAGCCCCAGCATTTT
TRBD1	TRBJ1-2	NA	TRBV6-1	CASSESGGYGYTF	TGTGCCAGCAGTGAGTCAGGGGGATATGGCTACACCTTC
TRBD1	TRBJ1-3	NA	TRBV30	CAGQGAGGNTIYF	TGTGCCGGACAGGGGGCCGGTGGAAACACCATATATTTT
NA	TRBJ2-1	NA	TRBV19	CASSPRGAGDNEQFF	TGTGCCAGTAGTCCGCGCGGGGCAGGGGACAATGAGCAGTTCTTC
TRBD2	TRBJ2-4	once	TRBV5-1	CASSWEGKNIQYF	TGCGCCAGCAGTTGGGAGGGCAAAAACATTCAGTACTTC
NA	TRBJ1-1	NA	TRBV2	CASSDWGLNTEAFF	TGTGCCAGCAGTGATTGGGGGTTGAACACTGAAGCTTTCTTT
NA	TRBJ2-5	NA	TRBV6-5	CASSYRGETQYF	TGTGCCAGCAGTTACCGGGGGGAGACCCAGTACTTC
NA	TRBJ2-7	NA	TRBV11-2	CASSFEGGGSYEQYF	TGTGCCAGCAGCTTCGAGGGTGGGGGGAGCTACGAGCAGTACTTC
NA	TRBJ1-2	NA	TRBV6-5	CASSKFGVGRGYTF	TGTGCCAGCAGCAAGTTTGGGGTGGGACGGGGCTACACCTTC
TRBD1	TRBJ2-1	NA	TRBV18	CASSQGQGHNYEQFF	TGTGCCAGCTCACAAGGACAGGGTCACAACTATGAGCAGTTCTTC
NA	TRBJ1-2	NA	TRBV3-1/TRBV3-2	CASSQTTGYNYGYTF	TGTGCCAGCAGCCAGACGACAGGCTATAACTATGGCTACACCTTC
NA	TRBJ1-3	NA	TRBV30	CAWVRQGGGNTIYF	TGTGCCTGGGTGAGACAAGGGGGTGGAAACACCATATATTTT